The sequence of this TCR beta chain was determined in a study of blood T cell repertoires in COVID-19. On the study more broadly: From the United States, Italy and Spain came samples of acute and convalescent COVID-19. PBMCs, B-cell-depleted T cells, or T cells were the source of the cDNA or gDNA that made up the material.

Original handling: Nucleated cell counts were estimated from reference gene primer amplification. Produced via immunoSEQ multiplex PCR; TCRdb's table is partial and in-frame only. V and J calls and clone size are as listed in that table; D and trimming were resolved from the DNA. The table lists roughly 230,000 clones, around 82% of them singletons. CDR3 length: 13 residues. Trimming took 2 bases from V and 6 from J, leaving 10 bases between them. Germline lookup yields CDR1 MNHNS and CDR2 SASEGT. This TCR was recovered from a man aged 45-65 years with active or convalescent COVID-19. The sample was peripheral blood. J is TRBJ1-2 and V is TRBV6-1; D call uncertain. The CDR3 coding sequence is TGTGCCAGCAGTGAATTTCGAGGTAATGGCTACACCTTC. Its translation is CASSEFRGNGYTF.